The rows below give T cell receptor beta chains drawn from one sample of a study of T cells in Graves' hyperthyroidism and ophthalmopathy. Each CDR3 protein is one row after TCRdb ran MiXCR on the multiplex PCR reads. This table has some 570,000 distinct CDR3 sequences, about 15% appearing once. The sequenced material came from blood. These TCRs come from a woman between 18 and 29 years old with Graves' ophthalmopathy. CDR3s include the opening cysteine and the closing phenylalanine or tryptophan. D genes are given only for firm matches. The listing skips clone size in some rows; elsewhere it reads once, few, many or a size class.

j_gene,v_gene,abundance,d_gene,CDR3nt,CDR3aa
TRBJ1-5,TRBV2,many,NA,TGTGCCAGCAGTGAAGCGCACCAGGGGAATCAGCCCCAGCATTTT,CASSEAHQGNQPQHF
TRBJ2-1,TRBV20-1,NA,NA,TGCAGTGCCAGAGTAGTGGGAACCTCTTACAATGAGCAGTTCTTC,CSARVVGTSYNEQFF
TRBJ1-4,TRBV29-1,NA,TRBD1,TGCAGCGTTGAATTGGGACAGGGTGCTAATGAAAAACTGTTTTTT,CSVELGQGANEKLFF
TRBJ2-2,TRBV5-1,NA,TRBD2,TGCGCCAGCAGCGCCCTAGCGGGCCGAAACACCGGGGAGCCGTTTTTT,CASSALAGRNTGEPFF
TRBJ2-7,TRBV6-2/TRBV6-3,many,NA,TGTGCCAGCAGTCCTCTCCTCCCGTCAGAGCAGTACTTC,CASSPLLPSEQYF
TRBJ1-1,TRBV5-1,NA,NA,TGCGCCAGCAGCTTGGAGGGTTTTGGGGCAGAACGGGAAGCTTTCTTT,CASSLEGFGAEREAFF
TRBJ2-3,TRBV24-1,NA,NA,TGTGCCACCAGTGATTTGGCTGACAGTTCAGATACGCAGTATTTT,CATSDLADSSDTQYF
TRBJ2-7,TRBV5-5,few,NA,TGTGCCAGCAGCTTGACGGATACCTACGAGCAGTACTTC,CASSLTDTYEQYF
TRBJ2-7,TRBV19,NA,NA,TGTGCCAGTAGTCCCTCGGACGGAGCCGGCAACGAGCAGTACTTC,CASSPSDGAGNEQYF
TRBJ2-7,TRBV7-9,few,NA,TGTGCCAGCAGCCGAGACAGGTACGAGCAGTACTTC,CASSRDRYEQYF